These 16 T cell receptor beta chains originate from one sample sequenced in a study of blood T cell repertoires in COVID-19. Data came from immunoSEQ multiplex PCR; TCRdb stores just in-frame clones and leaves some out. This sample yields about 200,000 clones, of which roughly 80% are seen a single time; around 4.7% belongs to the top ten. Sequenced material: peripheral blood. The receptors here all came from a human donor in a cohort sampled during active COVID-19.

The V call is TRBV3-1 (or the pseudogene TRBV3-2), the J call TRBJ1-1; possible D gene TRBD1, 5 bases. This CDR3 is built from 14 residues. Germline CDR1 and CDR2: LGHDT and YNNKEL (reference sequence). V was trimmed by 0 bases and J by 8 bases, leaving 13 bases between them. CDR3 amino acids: CASSQEAGGVEAFF. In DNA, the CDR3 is TGTGCCAGCAGCCAAGAGGCGGGGGGTGTCGAAGCTTTCTTT.

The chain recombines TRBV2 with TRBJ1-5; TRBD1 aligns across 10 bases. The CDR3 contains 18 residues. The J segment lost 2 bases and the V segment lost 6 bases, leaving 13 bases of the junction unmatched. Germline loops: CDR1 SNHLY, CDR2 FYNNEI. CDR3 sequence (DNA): TGTGCCAGCAGGACCGGCCTTGGGACAGGGGACCGCAATCAGCCCCAGCATTTT. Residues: CASRTGLGTGDRNQPQHF. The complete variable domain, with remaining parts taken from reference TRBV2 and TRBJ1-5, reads EPEVTQTPSHQVTQMGQEVILRCVPISNHLYFYWYRQILGQKVEFLVSFYNNEISEKSEIFDDQFSVERPDGSNFTLKIRSTKLEDSAMYFCASRTGLGTGDRNQPQHFGDGTRLSIL.

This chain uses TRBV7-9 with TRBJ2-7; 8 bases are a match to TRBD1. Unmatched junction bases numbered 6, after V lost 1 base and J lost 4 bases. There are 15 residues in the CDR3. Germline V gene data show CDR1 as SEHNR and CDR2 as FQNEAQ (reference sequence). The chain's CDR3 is CASSLEQGVRYEQYF. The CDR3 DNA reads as TGTGCCAGCAGCTTAGAACAGGGGGTAAGGTACGAGCAGTACTTC.

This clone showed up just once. CDR3 in amino acids: CASSGTLTGSSEAFF. CDR3 bases: TGCGCCAGCAGTGGAACTTTGACCGGGTCCTCTGAAGCTTTCTTT. The rearrangement joins TRBV10-2 to TRBJ1-1; D is uncertain. CDR3 length equals 15 residues. The germline CDR1 and CDR2 sequences are WSHSY and SAAADI. V gave up 4 bases and J gave up 6 bases, with 18 bases separating them.

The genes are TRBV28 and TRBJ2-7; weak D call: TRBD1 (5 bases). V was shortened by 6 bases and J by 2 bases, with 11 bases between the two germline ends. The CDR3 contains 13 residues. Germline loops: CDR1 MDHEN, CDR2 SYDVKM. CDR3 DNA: TGTGCCAGCAGACAGGTAGCTACCTACGAGCAGTACTTC. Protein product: CASRQVATYEQYF.

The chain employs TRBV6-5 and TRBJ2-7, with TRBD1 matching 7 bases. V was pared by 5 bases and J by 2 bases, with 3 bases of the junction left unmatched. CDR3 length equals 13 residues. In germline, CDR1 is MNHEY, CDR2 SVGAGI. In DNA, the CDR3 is TGTGCCAGCAGTAAGACAGGGCCCTACGAGCAGTACTTC. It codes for CASSKTGPYEQYF.

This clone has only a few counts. CDR3 in DNA: TGTGCCAGCTCACCCGACTACCTACTCACAGATACGCAGTATTTT. It codes for CASSPDYLLTDTQYF. The V and J genes are TRBV18 and TRBJ2-3; tentative D call: TRBD2 (5 bases). This CDR3 region has 15 residues. Between the trimmed V and J ends, which lost 3 bases and 2 bases, there was a span of 12 bases. Per germline, CDR1 KGHSH and CDR2 LQKENI.

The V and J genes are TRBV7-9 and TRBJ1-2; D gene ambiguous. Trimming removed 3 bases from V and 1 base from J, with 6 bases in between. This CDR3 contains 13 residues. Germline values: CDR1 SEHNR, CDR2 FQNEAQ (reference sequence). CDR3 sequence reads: CASSLAVNYGYTF. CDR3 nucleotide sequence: TGTGCCAGCAGCTTGGCGGTTAACTATGGCTACACCTTC.

The CDR3 DNA is TGTGCCAGTAGTATAAGGGATGAGGGCAACACTGAAGCTTTCTTT. Protein: CASSIRDEGNTEAFF. The V and J genes are TRBV19 and TRBJ1-1; D uncertain. Trimming cost V 2 bases and J 2 bases, with 12 bases left between them. The CDR3 sequence is 15 residues long. The germline V gene encodes CDR1 LNHDA and CDR2 SQIVND (reference sequence).

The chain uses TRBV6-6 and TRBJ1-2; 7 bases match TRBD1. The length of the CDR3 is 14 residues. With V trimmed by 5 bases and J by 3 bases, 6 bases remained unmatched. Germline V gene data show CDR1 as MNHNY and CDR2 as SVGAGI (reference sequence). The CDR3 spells CASSPMQGDYGYTF. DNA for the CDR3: TGTGCCAGCAGTCCAATGCAGGGGGACTATGGCTACACCTTC.

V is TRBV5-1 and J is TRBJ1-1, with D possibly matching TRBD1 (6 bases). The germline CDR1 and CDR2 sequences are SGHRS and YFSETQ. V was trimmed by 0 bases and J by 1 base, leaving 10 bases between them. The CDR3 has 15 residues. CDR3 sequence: CASSLVGTSNTEAFF. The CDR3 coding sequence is TGCGCCAGCAGCTTGGTGGGGACATCGAACACTGAAGCTTTCTTT.

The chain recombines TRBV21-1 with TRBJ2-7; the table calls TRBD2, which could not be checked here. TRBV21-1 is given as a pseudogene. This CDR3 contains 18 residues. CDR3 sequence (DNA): TGTGCCAGCACCAAAGAGGACGGGAGGGCCAAGATGAGAGACGAGCAGTACTTC. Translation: CASTKEDGRAKMRDEQYF.

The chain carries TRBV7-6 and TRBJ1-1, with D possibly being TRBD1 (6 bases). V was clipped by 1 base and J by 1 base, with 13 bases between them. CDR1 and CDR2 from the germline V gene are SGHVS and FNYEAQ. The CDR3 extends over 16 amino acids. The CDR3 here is CASSLVQGRGNTEAFF. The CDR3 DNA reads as TGTGCCAGCAGCTTAGTACAGGGTCGAGGGAACACTGAAGCTTTCTTT.

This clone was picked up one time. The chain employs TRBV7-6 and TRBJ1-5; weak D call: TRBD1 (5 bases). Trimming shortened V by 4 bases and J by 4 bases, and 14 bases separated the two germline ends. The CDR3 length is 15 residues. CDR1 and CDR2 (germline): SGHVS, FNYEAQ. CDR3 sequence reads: CASSSQDPWNQPQHF. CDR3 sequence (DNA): TGTGCCAGCAGCTCACAGGATCCCTGGAATCAGCCCCAGCATTTT.

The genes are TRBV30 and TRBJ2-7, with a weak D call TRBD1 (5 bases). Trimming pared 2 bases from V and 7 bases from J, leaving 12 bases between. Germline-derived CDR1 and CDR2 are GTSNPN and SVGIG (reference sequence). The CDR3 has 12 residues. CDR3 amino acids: CAWSPRTREQYF. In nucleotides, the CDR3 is TGTGCCTGGAGTCCAAGGACAAGGGAGCAGTACTTC.

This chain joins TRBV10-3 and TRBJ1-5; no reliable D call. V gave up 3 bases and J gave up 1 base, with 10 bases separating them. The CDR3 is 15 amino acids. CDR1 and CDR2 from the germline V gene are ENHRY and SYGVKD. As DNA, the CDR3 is TGTGCCATCAGTGACCTAGGTCAGAGCAATCAGCCCCAGCATTTT. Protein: CAISDLGQSNQPQHF.